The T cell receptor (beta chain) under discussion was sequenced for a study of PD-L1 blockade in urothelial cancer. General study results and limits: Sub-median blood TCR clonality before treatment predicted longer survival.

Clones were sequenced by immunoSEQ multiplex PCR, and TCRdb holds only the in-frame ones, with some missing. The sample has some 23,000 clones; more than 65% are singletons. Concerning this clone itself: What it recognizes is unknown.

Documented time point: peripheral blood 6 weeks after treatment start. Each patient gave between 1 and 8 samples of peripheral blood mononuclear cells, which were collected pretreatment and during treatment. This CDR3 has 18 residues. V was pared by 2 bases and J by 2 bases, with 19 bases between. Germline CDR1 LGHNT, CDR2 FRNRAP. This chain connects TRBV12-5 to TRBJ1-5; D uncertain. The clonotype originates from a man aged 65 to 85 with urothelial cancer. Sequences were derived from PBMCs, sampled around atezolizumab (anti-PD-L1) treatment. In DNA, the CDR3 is TGTGCTAGTGGTTTGTCCTCTATTAGCGGACGCGGCAATCAGCCCCAGCATTTT. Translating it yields CASGLSSISGRGNQPQHF.